The 22 T cell receptor beta chains presented below share a single source sample, sequenced in a study of CD4+ T cells in melanoma. Using immunoSEQ multiplex PCR, the repertoire was profiled, and TCRdb retains in-frame clones only, with some absent. This table holds over 100,000 clones, 80% to 95% found once. The specimen was peripheral blood. Every receptor here comes from a human donor with melanoma.

V usage is TRBV6-6 and J usage is TRBJ1-4; 8 bases align to TRBD1. Germline V gene lookup returns CDR1 MNHNY and CDR2 SVGAGI (reference sequence). The CDR3 totals 14 residues. The junction had 8 bases not matched to a gene; V was cut back by 6 bases and J by 8 bases. CDR3 sequence reads: CASRTRQGFEKLFF. The DNA of the CDR3 is TGTGCCAGCAGGACAAGACAGGGGTTCGAAAAACTGTTTTTT.

Here the CDR3 reads CAWSLWTSGGGEQYF. The CDR3 nucleotides read TGTGCCTGGAGTTTATGGACTAGCGGGGGTGGCGAGCAGTACTTC. This sequence joins TRBV30 and TRBJ2-7, with TRBD2 matching 13 bases. The CDR3 is 15 residues long. The V gene's germline CDR1 is GTSNPN and CDR2 SVGIG (reference sequence). The ends lost 2 bases at V and 6 bases at J; junction bases unmatched: 7.

This chain connects TRBV7-8 to TRBJ2-7, with unresolved D. The ends were cut back, 6 bases at V and 3 bases at J, with 15 bases in the middle. This CDR3 spans 14 amino acids. Germline V gene sequence: CDR1 SGHVS, CDR2 FQNEAQ. The CDR3 sequence is CASSSRVAHYEQYF. Here the CDR3 DNA reads TGTGCCAGCAGTTCACGAGTGGCTCACTACGAGCAGTACTTC. Supplemented by reference TRBV7-8 and TRBJ2-7, the full variable domain reads GAGVSQSPRYKVAKRGQDVALRCDPISGHVSLFWYQQALGQGPEFLTYFQNEAQLDKSGLPSDRFFAERPEGSVSTLKIQRTQQEDSAVYLCASSSRVAHYEQYFGPGTRLTVT.

The chain recombines TRBV2 with TRBJ2-7; D gene uncertain. The CDR3 has 14 residues. With 1 base removed from V and 1 base from J, the gap between germline ends came to 8 bases. The germline CDR1 and CDR2 sequences are SNHLY and FYNNEI. The DNA for the CDR3 is TGTGCCAGCAGTGAAGGTCAAGCGTCCTACGAGCAGTACTTC. It encodes CASSEGQASYEQYF.

This chain links TRBV15 with TRBJ2-1; 9 positions match TRBD2. V was pared by 1 base and J by 9 bases, with 7 bases of the junction left unmatched. The CDR3 extends over 15 amino acids. Per the germline V gene, CDR1 is LNHNV and CDR2 is YYDKDF (reference sequence). The DNA of the CDR3 is TGTGCCACCAGCAGAGTGGCGGGAGGGAGGAGTGAGCAGTTCTTC. Translated: CATSRVAGGRSEQFF.

This chain joins TRBV27 and TRBJ2-7; 7 bases map to TRBD1. This CDR3 contains 14 residues. Germline CDR1 is MNHEY and CDR2 is SMNVEV (reference sequence). V lost 4 bases to trimming and J lost 6 bases; unmatched junction nucleotides: 9. CDR3 protein: CASSSGQILTEQYF. CDR3 nucleotides: TGTGCCAGCAGTTCGGGACAGATCCTAACCGAGCAGTACTTC.

The gene calls are TRBV7-3 and TRBJ2-7; possibly TRBD1 or TRBD2 for D (5 bases each). The CDR3 spans 15 residues. Per the germline V gene, CDR1 is SGHTA and CDR2 is FQGTGA. Deletions cut 7 bases from V and 2 bases from J, with 18 bases between. The CDR3 bases are TGTGCCAGCACCCCGCGCGAGGGGAAAACCTACGAGCAGTACTTC. Protein: CASTPREGKTYEQYF.

In nucleotides, the CDR3 is TGTGCCAGCAGCCAAGATCTGGACGTTCGGCAGTTCTTC. This codes for CASSQDLDVRQFF. The V gene is TRBV4-2, the J gene TRBJ2-1; D is undetermined. V lost 0 bases, J lost 12 bases, and 12 bases lay in between. CDR3 length: 13 amino acids. Per germline, CDR1 LGHNA and CDR2 YNFKEQ.

V gene TRBV7-2 combines with J gene TRBJ2-3; tentatively, D is TRBD1 or TRBD2 (6 bases each). Trimming removed 6 bases from V and 9 bases from J, with 16 bases in between. This CDR3 contains 13 residues. Germline V gives CDR1 SGHTA, CDR2 FQGNSA. The CDR3 DNA reads TGTGCCAGCAGTCCGGAGGGGGTAGGGACGCAGTATTTT. Translation gives CASSPEGVGTQYF.

The V and J genes are TRBV16 and TRBJ2-2; 7 bases fit TRBD1. The CDR3 totals 16 residues. The ends lost 3 bases at V and 4 bases at J; junction bases unmatched: 8. The germline gives CDR1 KGHSY, CDR2 FQNENV. The chain's CDR3 is CASSQTGSAVTGELFF. The CDR3 DNA reads TGTGCCAGCAGCCAGACAGGGTCCGCGGTCACCGGGGAGCTGTTTTTT.

The chain employs TRBV4-1 and TRBJ2-7, with D maybe TRBD1 (5 bases). Germline loops: CDR1 MGHRA, CDR2 YSYEKL. The V and J ends lost 1 base and 3 bases respectively, with 10 bases between them. The length of the CDR3 is 14 residues. The CDR3 DNA follows: TGCGCCAGCAGCCAAGCCGGACAACTCTACGAGCAGTACTTC. Its translation: CASSQAGQLYEQYF.

The CDR3 here is CATSTLYRDSQETQYF. The CDR3 DNA reads TGTGCCACCAGCACCCTCTACCGGGACTCACAAGAGACCCAGTACTTC. This sequence joins TRBV15 and TRBJ2-5; the D gene is possibly TRBD2 (6 bases). Between the trimmed V and J ends, which lost 4 bases and 2 bases, there was a span of 17 bases. This CDR3 contains 16 residues. Germline CDR1 is LNHNV and CDR2 is YYDKDF (reference sequence).

J is TRBJ1-1 and V is TRBV4-2; D is perhaps TRBD1 (5 bases). The V end lost 0 bases, the J end lost 6 bases, and 17 bases lay between the germline ends. The CDR3 spans 16 residues. Germline V lookup: CDR1 LGHNA, CDR2 YNFKEQ. For the CDR3, the DNA is TGTGCCAGCAGCCAAGATCGCGGCAATCGAGGGGCTGAAGCTTTCTTT. Translating it yields CASSQDRGNRGAEAFF.

This rearrangement joins TRBV6-5 to TRBJ2-5; D unresolved. CDR1 is MNHEY and CDR2 is SVGAGI in the germline V gene. Trimming stripped 1 base from V and 2 bases from J, with 8 bases between. The CDR3 contains 14 residues. The CDR3 loop reads CASSYWAEQETQYF. CDR3 DNA: TGTGCCAGCAGTTACTGGGCAGAACAAGAGACCCAGTACTTC.

The genes are TRBV30 and TRBJ1-3; D remains unclear. Germline assignment: CDR1 GTSNPN and CDR2 SVGIG (reference sequence). Trimming pared 6 bases from V and 4 bases from J, leaving 4 bases between. This CDR3 has 10 residues. The CDR3 is CACTGNTIYF. The CDR3 region has the DNA TGTGCCTGTACAGGAAACACCATATATTTT.

The genes are TRBV5-1 and TRBJ2-5; the D gene is possibly TRBD1 (6 bases). The CDR3 covers 16 residues. Germline V gives CDR1 SGHRS, CDR2 YFSETQ. Trimming shortened V by 0 bases and J by 3 bases, and 15 bases separated the two germline ends. The CDR3 nucleotides read TGCGCCAGCAGCTTGGCCGTCGCAGGGGCGGAAGAGACCCAGTACTTC. This gives the protein CASSLAVAGAEETQYF. Complete variable domain (other parts from reference TRBV5-1 and TRBJ2-5): KAGVTQTPRYLIKTRGQQVTLSCSPISGHRSVSWYQQTPGQGLQFLFEYFSETQRNKGNFPGRFSGRQFSNSRSEMNVSTLELGDSALYLCASSLAVAGAEETQYFGPGTRLLVL.

V and J are TRBV11-2 and TRBJ2-5, with D possibly matching TRBD2 (6 bases). V was pared by 1 base and J by 5 bases, with 11 bases between. CDR1 is SGHAT, CDR2 FQNNGV, per germline. The CDR3 is made up of 14 amino acids. CDR3 residues: CASSLGGSGETQYF. The CDR3 nucleotides read TGTGCCAGCAGCTTAGGTGGAAGCGGGGAGACCCAGTACTTC. The whole variable domain, remainder taken from reference TRBV11-2 and TRBJ2-5, is EAGVAQSPRYKIIEKRQSVAFWCNPISGHATLYWYQQILGQGPKLLIQFQNNGVVDDSQLPKDRFSAERLKGVDSTLKIQPAKLEDSAVYLCASSLGGSGETQYFGPGTRLLVL.

V gene TRBV5-1 combines with J gene TRBJ2-3; 8 nucleotides match TRBD1. Losses at the gene ends were 5 bases for V and 5 bases for J; bases not matched to a gene: 1. Germline V gene lookup returns CDR1 SGHRS and CDR2 YFSETQ. The CDR3 runs 12 residues. For the CDR3, the DNA is TGCGCCAGCAGGGGGACAGGAGATACGCAGTATTTT. Encoded protein: CASRGTGDTQYF.

V is TRBV27 and J is TRBJ1-4, with D possibly matching TRBD1 (6 bases). V lost 2 bases, J lost 7 bases, and 11 bases lay in between. The CDR3 sequence is 14 residues long. Germline V gene data show CDR1 as MNHEY and CDR2 as SMNVEV (reference sequence). The CDR3 DNA reads as TGTGCCAGCAGTTTAATGCAGGGGTCTGAAAAACTGTTTTTT. Translation: CASSLMQGSEKLFF. Variable domain in full (rest from reference TRBV27 and TRBJ1-4): EAQVTQNPRYLITVTGKKLTVTCSQNMNHEYMSWYRQDPGLGLRQIYYSMNVEVTDKGDVPEGYKVSRKEKRNFPLILESPSPNQTSLYFCASSLMQGSEKLFFGSGTQLSVL.

The chain couples TRBV2 to TRBJ2-5; the D is unclear. Germline V gene lookup returns CDR1 SNHLY and CDR2 FYNNEI. The CDR3 length is 13 residues. Trimming took 2 bases from V and 5 from J, leaving 9 bases between them. The CDR3 sequence is CASSEFRAETQYF. The CDR3 nucleotides read TGTGCCAGCAGTGAATTTCGGGCGGAGACCCAGTACTTC.

The rearrangement joins TRBV28 to TRBJ2-5; 8 bases line up with TRBD1. The CDR3 is made up of 14 amino acids. The ends lost 7 bases at V and 6 bases at J; junction bases unmatched: 10. Germline CDR1 and CDR2: MDHEN and SYDVKM. The CDR3 coding sequence is TGTGCCAGCACCGCAGGGGGCGCGGTGAAGACCCAGTACTTC. This encodes CASTAGGAVKTQYF. The entire variable domain, with the rest obtained from reference TRBV28 and TRBJ2-5, is as follows: DVKVTQSSRYLVKRTGEKVFLECVQDMDHENMFWYRQDPGLGLRLIYFSYDVKMKEKGDIPEGYSVSREKKERFSLILESASTNQTSMYLCASTAGGAVKTQYFGPGTRLLVL.

This chain uses TRBV6-5 with TRBJ1-6; D remains unclear. CDR1 and CDR2 (germline): MNHEY, SVGAGI. Trimming cost V 2 bases and J 7 bases, with 0 bases left between them. The CDR3 totals 11 residues. The CDR3 reads CASSYNSPLHF. For the CDR3, the DNA is TGTGCCAGCAGTTACAATTCACCCCTCCACTTT.